Given below is one T cell receptor (beta chain) in context. Its antigen is not known. From germline, CDR1 is MDHEN and CDR2 SYDVKM. Trimming pared 0 bases from V and 6 bases from J, leaving 12 bases between. The CDR3 is made up of 14 amino acids. The entry originates in a study of T cells in narcolepsy. Assay: immunoSEQ multiplex PCR; the TCRdb copy retains only in-frame clones and omits some. The sample holds roughly 25,000 clones, about four fifths seen once. Study outcomes and limitations: Blood of same and different patients, but not healthy controls, reportedly held recurring autoreactive clonotypes.

The sequencing sample was made of CD45RA- memory CD4+ T cells from PBMCs. The chain joins TRBV28 to TRBJ2-7, with D possibly being TRBD1 (5 bases). This clonotype originated in a human donor with narcolepsy. CDR3 coding DNA: TGTGCCAGCAGTTTATGGGGGCCCGGGTCCGAGCAGTACTTC. Translated, it gives CASSLWGPGSEQYF.